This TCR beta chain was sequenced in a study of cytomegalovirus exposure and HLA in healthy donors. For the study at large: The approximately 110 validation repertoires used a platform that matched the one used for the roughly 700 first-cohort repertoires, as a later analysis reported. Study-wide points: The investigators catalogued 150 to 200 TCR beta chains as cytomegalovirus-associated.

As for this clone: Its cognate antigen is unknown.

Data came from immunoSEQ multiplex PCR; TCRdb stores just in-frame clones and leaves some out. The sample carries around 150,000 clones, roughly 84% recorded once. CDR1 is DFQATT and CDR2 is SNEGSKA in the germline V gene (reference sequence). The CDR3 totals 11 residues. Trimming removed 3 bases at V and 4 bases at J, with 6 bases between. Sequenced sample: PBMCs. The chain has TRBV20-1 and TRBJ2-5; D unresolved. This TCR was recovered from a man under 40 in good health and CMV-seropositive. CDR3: CSASGLETQYF. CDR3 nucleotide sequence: TGCAGTGCTAGCGGTTTAGAGACCCAGTACTTC.